This T cell receptor beta chain was sequenced for a study of CD8+ T cells in alopecia areata. Concerning this clone: The target antigen is unknown.

The CDR3 runs to 14 residues. Germline CDR1 reads SQVTM; CDR2 reads ANQGSEA. With 4 bases removed from V and 0 bases from J, the gap between germline ends came to 11 bases. Whole-study findings and limits: Sequence data from scalp samples additionally include resident alphabeta T cells of normal skin. Clonality exceeded that of normal scalp in lesional scalp, most notably in alopecia totalis/universalis. The study found TCR sharing across patients less clear than in mice, possibly for HLA reasons.

Extraction of RNA preceded its reverse transcription into cDNA, which served as the sequencing template. Produced via immunoSEQ multiplex PCR; TCRdb's table is partial and in-frame only. The sample has approximately 150,000 clones, roughly 60% seen once. CD4+ and CD8+ T cells were sorted from PBMCs. The sequence was obtained from a human donor in good health. The rearrangement links TRBV29-1 to TRBJ2-3; weak D call: TRBD2 (6 bases). Sequencing input: CD8+ T cells sorted from blood. The CDR3 here is CSVVLGSSTDTQYF. DNA of the CDR3: TGCAGCGTTGTCCTCGGGAGTAGCACAGATACGCAGTATTTT.